The 5 T cell receptor beta chains presented below share a single source sample, sequenced in a study of OX40 agonist ivuxolimab in advanced cancers. Sequenced by immunoSEQ multiplex PCR; TCRdb stores in-frame clones only, minus some. The repertoire includes around 10,000 clones, 75% to 85% of them detected once, and roughly 20% sits in the top ten. The specimen comprised CD4+ or CD8+ T cells sorted from blood, sampled in a trial of the OX40 agonist ivuxolimab. Receptor source: an adult with an advanced solid tumor such as melanoma, head and neck, liver or kidney cancer.

The V call is TRBV2, the J call TRBJ1-2, with TRBD1 matching over 7 bases. The CDR3 is 13 residues long. The V gene's germline CDR1 is SNHLY and CDR2 FYNNEI. V shed 7 bases, J shed 3 bases, and the junction held 5 bases outside the gene matches. CDR3 bases: TGTGCCAGCAACAGGGGTAGGGACTATGGCTACACCTTC. As protein: CASNRGRDYGYTF.

The rearrangement uses TRBV11-2 and TRBJ2-1; possible D gene TRBD1, 6 bases. The germline CDR1 and CDR2 sequences are SGHAT and FQNNGV. This CDR3 is built from 15 residues. V was shortened by 8 bases and J by 4 bases, with 18 bases between the two germline ends. CDR3 in DNA: TGTGCCAGCTCTATACAGGGTTCACCTTACAATGAGCAGTTCTTC. Residues: CASSIQGSPYNEQFF.

This clone was found once. This sequence joins TRBV19 and TRBJ1-6; D uncertain. Germline CDR1 LNHDA, CDR2 SQIVND (reference sequence). Trimming cost V 7 bases and J 8 bases, with 12 bases left between them. CDR3 length: 13 residues. The CDR3 DNA sequence: TGTGCCAGTACCTTTAACACGGATTCACCCCTCCACTTT. Amino acids: CASTFNTDSPLHF.

About this clone itself: The sample has other DNA sequences that encode this CDR3 too. The chain joins TRBV6-6 to TRBJ2-1; D remains ambiguous. This CDR3 has 12 amino acids. Germline-derived CDR1 and CDR2 are MNHNY and SVGAGI (reference sequence). V lost 5 bases and J 2 bases, leaving 4 bases between the germline ends. Here the CDR3 reads CASSRPYNEQFF. The CDR3 DNA sequence: TGTGCCAGCAGTAGACCCTACAATGAGCAGTTCTTC.

The CDR3 loop reads CASSMDRGGADTQYF. The CDR3 nucleotides read TGTGCCAGTAGCATGGACAGGGGAGGAGCAGATACGCAGTATTTT. V is TRBV19 and J is TRBJ2-3; TRBD1 matches at 9 bases. Germline loops: CDR1 LNHDA, CDR2 SQIVND (reference sequence). This CDR3 comprises 15 residues. V was pared by 6 bases and J by 4 bases, with 8 bases of the junction left unmatched.